The entry below describes one T cell receptor (beta chain). What it recognizes is unknown. These data originate in a study of T cell responses to AZD1222 COVID-19 vaccine. Whole-study results and caveats: The donor cohort was predominantly white British with a female majority, and clonal diversity may have been underestimated. Baseline antibody screening turned up just a handful of seropositive AZD1222 recipients.

V trimming: 1 base; J trimming: 7 bases; junction bases outside the gene matches: 5. Germline CDR1 SGDLS, CDR2 YYNGEE. This CDR3 has 14 amino acids. Profiling relied on immunoSEQ multiplex PCR, and the TCRdb table lists in-frame clones only, not all of them. This table holds 130,000 to 150,000 clones, roughly 80% found once. The clonotype was recovered from an adult in good health. The rearrangement joins TRBV9 to TRBJ2-1, with 7 bases that match TRBD1. The sample consisted of peripheral blood, taken on day 0 of MenACWY control vaccination. Here the CDR3 reads CASSVQRTGNEQFF. In DNA, the CDR3 is TGTGCCAGCAGCGTACAGCGGACAGGAAATGAGCAGTTCTTC.